This T cell receptor beta chain was sequenced for a study of blood T cell repertoires in COVID-19 (dated by TCRdb to 2018 to 2020). About the investigation overall: Collaborator samples came from the United States, Italy and Spain and covered acute and convalescent phases of COVID-19. The prospective study material was composed of cDNA or gDNA derived from T cells, B-cell-depleted T cells, or PBMCs. Deeply sampled blood TCRbeta repertoires from subjects exposed to, actively infected with, or recovered from COVID-19 were included in the dataset. The repertoires were released in a freely available public database meant as a resource for research on the immune response to SARS-CoV-2. The samples were drawn from the first 160 participants of the ongoing ImmuneRACE study and from 950 to 1,500 subjects provided by 6 global collaborators. Nearly every sample came with metadata listing a de-identified subject ID, COVID-19 status, age in years and sex. Where HLA class I and class II types were available, the types were taken from metadata supplied by the sample provider, not from assay-based typing.

Details on this clone: This receptor's antigen is unknown. Base-call qualities are not available, and no considerably larger clone is one nucleotide away.

TCRbeta CDR3 regions were amplified from genomic DNA by means of the immunoSEQ Assay, a bias-controlled multiplex PCR. As for the original processing: The number of nucleated cells in each sample was estimated from the amplification of reference gene primers within the assay. To quantify the absolute abundance of each unique TCRbeta CDR3 rearrangement, sequence reads were collapsed and filtered. For each sample, productive Simpson clonality was calculated by taking the square root of Simpson's diversity index across productive rearrangements. The table was pulled from immuneACCESS by TCRdb, which kept in-frame rearrangements only. Such tables lose some clones; where checked, under half of the loss comes from unresolved V genes, and the rest has no known cause. That table is the source of V, J and clone size, and D and trimming were worked out from the DNA. In all, the sample holds approximately 110,000 clones, and around 83% of those were seen once. The top ten clones comprise approximately 3% of the sample.

On the study overall, not on this receptor specifically: The amount of clinical and demographic metadata varied by source and participant and was provided uncurated.

In Seattle, one collaborating source enrolled patients while the infection was active and tracked those patients longitudinally over the course of disease. Whole blood was collected in K2EDTA tubes by collaborating institutions according to the institutions' own protocols. For TCRbeta analysis, collaborators shipped samples in one of three forms: frozen whole blood, isolated PBMCs, or DNA extracted from either of those sample types. The specimen was peripheral blood. The clonotype was recovered from a woman of 80 years or more with COVID-19, enrolled during active disease.

The nucleotide sequence reads as follows: TGTGCCAGCAGCTTGGGACTAGCGGGAAACAATGAGCAGTTCTTC. This sequence encodes CASSLGLAGNNEQFF. Here the chain combines TRBV11-3 and TRBJ2-1; TRBD2 agrees with 13 junctional bases. Based on the germline V gene, the CDR1 and CDR2 sequences are SGHNT and YENEEA. V ends up 3 bases short and J 5 bases short, with an unmatched junction base count of 1. The CDR3 goes from the cysteine to the phenylalanine over 15 residues. Just the 45-base CDR3 DNA is kept, in frame starting at base 1.